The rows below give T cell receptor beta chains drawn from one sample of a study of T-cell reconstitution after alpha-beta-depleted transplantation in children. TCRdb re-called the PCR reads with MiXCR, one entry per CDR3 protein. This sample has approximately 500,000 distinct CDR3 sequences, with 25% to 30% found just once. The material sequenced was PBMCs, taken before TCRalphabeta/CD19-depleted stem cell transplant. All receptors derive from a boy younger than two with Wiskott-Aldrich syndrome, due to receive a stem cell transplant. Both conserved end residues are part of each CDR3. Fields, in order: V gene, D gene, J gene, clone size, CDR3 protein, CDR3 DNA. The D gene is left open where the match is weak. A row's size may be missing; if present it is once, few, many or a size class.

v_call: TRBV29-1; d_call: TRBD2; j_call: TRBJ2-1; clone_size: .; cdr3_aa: CSALRTSGGGNEQFF; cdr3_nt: TGCAGCGCCCTCAGGACTAGCGGAGGGGGGAATGAGCAGTTCTTC
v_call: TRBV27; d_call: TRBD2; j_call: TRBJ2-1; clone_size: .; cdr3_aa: CASSFLGTSGSILRFF; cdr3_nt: TGTGCCAGCAGTTTCCTAGGGACTAGCGGGAGCATATTAAGGTTCTTC
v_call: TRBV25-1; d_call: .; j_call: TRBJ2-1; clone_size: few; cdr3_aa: CASSPKDGTWQFF; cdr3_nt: TGTGCCAGCAGCCCTAAGGACGGGACGTGGCAGTTCTTC
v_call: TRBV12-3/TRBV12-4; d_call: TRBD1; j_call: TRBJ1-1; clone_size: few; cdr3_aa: CASRQIQGYTEAFF; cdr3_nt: TGTGCCAGCAGACAGATACAGGGGTACACTGAAGCTTTCTTT
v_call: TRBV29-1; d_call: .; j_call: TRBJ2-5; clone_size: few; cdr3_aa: CSVEELPYQETQYF; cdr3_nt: TGCAGCGTTGAGGAACTACCGTACCAAGAGACCCAGTACTTC
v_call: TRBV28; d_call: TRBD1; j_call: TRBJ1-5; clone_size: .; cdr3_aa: CASSFFVGQGDQPQHF; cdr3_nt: TGTGCCAGCAGTTTTTTCGTAGGACAGGGGGATCAGCCCCAGCATTTT
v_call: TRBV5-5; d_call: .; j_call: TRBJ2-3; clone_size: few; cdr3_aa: CASSLVTVTYTDTQYF; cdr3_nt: TGTGCCAGCAGCTTGGTGACCGTGACGTACACAGATACGCAGTATTTT
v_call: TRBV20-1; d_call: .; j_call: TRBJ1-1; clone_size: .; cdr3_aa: CSATKYGTEAFF; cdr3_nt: TGCAGTGCTACTAAGTATGGCACTGAAGCTTTCTTT
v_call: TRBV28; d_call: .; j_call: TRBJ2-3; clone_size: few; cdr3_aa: CASSFSTGLGTDTQYF; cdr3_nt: TGTGCCAGCAGTTTTTCAACTGGGCTGGGCACAGATACGCAGTATTTT
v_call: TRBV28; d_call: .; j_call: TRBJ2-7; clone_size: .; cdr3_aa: CASSQTVSYEQYF; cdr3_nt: TGTGCCAGCAGTCAGACAGTCTCCTACGAGCAGTACTTC
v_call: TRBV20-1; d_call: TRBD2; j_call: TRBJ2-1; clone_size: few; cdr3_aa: CSASPTSGIGEQFF; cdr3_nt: TGCAGTGCTAGTCCGACTAGCGGGATTGGTGAGCAGTTCTTC
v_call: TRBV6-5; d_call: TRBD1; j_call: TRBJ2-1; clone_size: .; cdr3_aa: CASSIFGQGAGGEQFF; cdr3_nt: TGTGCCAGCAGTATATTCGGACAGGGGGCTGGGGGTGAGCAGTTCTTC
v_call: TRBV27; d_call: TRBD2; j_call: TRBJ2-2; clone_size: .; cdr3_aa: CASYVAGPKVAPGELFF; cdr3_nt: TGTGCCAGCTACGTAGCGGGACCCAAAGTGGCTCCCGGGGAGCTGTTTTTT
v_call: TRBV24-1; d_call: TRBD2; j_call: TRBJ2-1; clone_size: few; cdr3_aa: CATSASGRSYNEQFF; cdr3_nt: TGTGCCACCAGTGCGAGCGGGAGGTCCTACAATGAGCAGTTCTTC
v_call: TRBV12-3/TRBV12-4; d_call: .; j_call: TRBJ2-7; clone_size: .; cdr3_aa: CASSSSADSSYEQYF; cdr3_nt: TGTGCCAGCAGTTCCTCGGCTGACAGCTCCTACGAGCAGTACTTC